Described below is a single TCR beta chain sequence and its context. Its antigen is unknown. Trimming stripped 1 base from V and 5 bases from J, with 9 bases between. The germline V gene has CDR1 SEHNR and CDR2 FQNEAQ (reference sequence). This CDR3 comprises 14 residues. This sample was taken from a study of cytomegalovirus exposure and HLA in healthy donors. Study results and caveats: TRBV6-2, TRBV6-3 and some other V segments were unresolvable in 87-base-pair reads. Cytomegalovirus status was reportedly diagnosed by the classifier with high sensitivity and specificity. Under in vitro conditions, a few CMV-associated chains were confirmed as specific for CMV antigens.

It was with 60 Vbeta and 13 Jbeta primers that the PCR ran. Produced via immunoSEQ multiplex PCR; TCRdb's table is partial and in-frame only. The data show about 95,000 clones, roughly 80% seen once. Donors counted as nominally healthy when sampled, yet unrecorded immune exposures were likely. This rearrangement joins TRBV7-9 to TRBJ2-4, with TRBD2 as a possible D gene (6 bases). The sequence was collected from a man under 40 in good health and CMV-seropositive. The sample comprised PBMCs. CDR3 loop: CASSLGLEQNIQYF. CDR3 bases: TGTGCCAGCAGCTTAGGACTAGAGCAAAACATTCAGTACTTC.